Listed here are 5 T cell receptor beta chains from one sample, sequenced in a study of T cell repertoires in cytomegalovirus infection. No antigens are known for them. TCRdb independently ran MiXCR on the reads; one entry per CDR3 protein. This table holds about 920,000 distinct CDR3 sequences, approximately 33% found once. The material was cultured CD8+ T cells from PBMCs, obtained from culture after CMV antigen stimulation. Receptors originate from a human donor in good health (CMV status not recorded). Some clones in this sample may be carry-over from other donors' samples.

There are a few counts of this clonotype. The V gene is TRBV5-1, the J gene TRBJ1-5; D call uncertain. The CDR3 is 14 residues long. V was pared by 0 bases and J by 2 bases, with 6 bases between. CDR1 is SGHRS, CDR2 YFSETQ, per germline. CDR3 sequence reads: CASSLEGRNQPQHF. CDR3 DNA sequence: TGCGCCAGCAGCTTGGAGGGTCGCAATCAGCCCCAGCATTTT.

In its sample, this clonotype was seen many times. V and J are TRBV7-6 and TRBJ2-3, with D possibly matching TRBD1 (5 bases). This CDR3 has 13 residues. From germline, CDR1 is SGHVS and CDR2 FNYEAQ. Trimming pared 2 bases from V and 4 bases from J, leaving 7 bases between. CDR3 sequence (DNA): TGTGCCAGCAGCTTACTGGGGCCAGATACGCAGTATTTT. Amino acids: CASSLLGPDTQYF.

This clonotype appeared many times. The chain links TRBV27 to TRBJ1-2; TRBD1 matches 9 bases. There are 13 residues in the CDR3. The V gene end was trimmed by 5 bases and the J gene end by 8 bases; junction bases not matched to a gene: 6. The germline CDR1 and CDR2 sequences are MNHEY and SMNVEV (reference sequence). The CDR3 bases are TGTGCCAGCAGTCTGGGACAGGGAGGCGGCTACACCTTC. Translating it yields CASSLGQGGGYTF.

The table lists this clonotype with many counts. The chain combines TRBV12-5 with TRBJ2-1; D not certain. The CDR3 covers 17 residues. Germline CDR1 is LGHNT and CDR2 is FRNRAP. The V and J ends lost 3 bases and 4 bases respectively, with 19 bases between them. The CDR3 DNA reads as TGTGCTAGTGGTTTCATCACAAACCCCGCCGTTTACAATGAGCAGTTCTTC. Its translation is CASGFITNPAVYNEQFF.

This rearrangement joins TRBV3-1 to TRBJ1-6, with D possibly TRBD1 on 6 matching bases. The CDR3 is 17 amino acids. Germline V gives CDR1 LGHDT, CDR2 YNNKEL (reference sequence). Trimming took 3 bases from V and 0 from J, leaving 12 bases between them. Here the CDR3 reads CASSHRQAASYNSPLHF. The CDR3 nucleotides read TGTGCCAGCAGCCACCGACAGGCCGCCTCCTATAATTCACCCCTCCACTTT.